Below, 9 T cell receptor beta chains from the same sample are listed, as sequenced in a study of CD8+ T cells in alopecia areata (dated by TCRdb to 2016 to 2018). Library generation was performed with the immunoSEQ multiplex PCR assay. For TCR sequencing, RNA was extracted from every sample and reverse transcribed into cDNA to serve as template. Drawn from immuneACCESS, this table holds only the in-frame rearrangements with V and J called that TCRdb kept. Clones are partly lost; checked studies trace under half to an unresolved V gene and leave the rest unexplained. In this sample the table shows over 150,000 clones, approximately 59% of which occur a single time. The ten largest account for under 15% of the sample. The time point label here, explained by the study, means: baseline before oral tofacitinib. Material: CD4+ T cells sorted from blood, obtained at week 0. The origin of the receptors is a human donor with alopecia areata.

For this clone: At one boundary the junction diverges from the germline segment, which might be a read error. This chain uses TRBV18 with TRBJ1-1; D not certain. The germline gives CDR1 KGHSH, CDR2 LQKENI. The CDR3 has 13 amino acids. CDR3 residues: CASSPHVNTEAFF. The CDR3 DNA reads TGTGCCAGCTCGCCACATGTGAACACTGAAGCTTTCTTT.

V usage is TRBV7-6 and J usage is TRBJ1-5, with D unclear. CDR1 and CDR2 (germline): SGHVS, FNYEAQ. Trimming left V 1 base short and J 6 bases short, with 13 bases between. This CDR3 has 15 amino acids. CDR3 sequence reads: CASSLGGVGSQPQHF. DNA for the CDR3: TGTGCCAGCAGCTTAGGGGGTGTCGGGAGTCAGCCCCAGCATTTT.

The V gene is TRBV6-1, the J gene TRBJ2-5; the D gene could be TRBD1 or TRBD2 (5 bases each). This CDR3 comprises 13 residues. V was clipped by 8 bases and J by 3 bases, with 13 bases between them. Germline V gene data show CDR1 as MNHNS and CDR2 as SASEGT. CDR3 residues: CASRRDVKETQYF. CDR3 DNA: TGTGCCAGCCGCCGGGACGTAAAAGAGACCCAGTACTTC.

This sequence joins TRBV4-1 and TRBJ1-2; a weak D match, TRBD1 (5 bases). The CDR3 extends over 14 amino acids. Trimming shortened V by 0 bases and J by 10 bases, and 15 bases separated the two germline ends. The V gene's germline CDR1 is MGHRA and CDR2 YSYEKL. DNA for the CDR3: TGCGCCAGCAGCCAAGAGATCCAGGGTCGGGACTACACCTTC. Translating it yields CASSQEIQGRDYTF.

The rearrangement uses TRBV27 and TRBJ1-1; the D gene is possibly TRBD1 (5 bases). This CDR3 is built from 18 residues. V was clipped by 5 bases and J by 1 base, with 23 bases between them. The V gene's germline CDR1 is MNHEY and CDR2 SMNVEV (reference sequence). CDR3 in amino acids: CASSPSGGSRYGNTEAFF. The CDR3 DNA is TGTGCCAGCAGTCCCTCGGGGGGATCTCGGTATGGGAACACTGAAGCTTTCTTT.

V usage is TRBV19 and J usage is TRBJ2-3; no reliable D call. There are 12 residues in the CDR3. The germline V gene has CDR1 LNHDA and CDR2 SQIVND (reference sequence). The V gene lost 8 bases and the J gene lost 1 base, with 7 bases spanning the gap. The CDR3: CASGRGTDTQYF. DNA of the CDR3: TGTGCCAGTGGTAGGGGCACAGATACGCAGTATTTT. Full variable domain (remainder filled in from reference TRBV19 and TRBJ2-3): DGGITQSPKYLFRKEGQNVTLSCEQNLNHDAMYWYRQDPGQGLRLIYYSQIVNDFQKGDIAEGYSVSREKKESFPLTVTSAQKNPTAFYLCASGRGTDTQYFGPGTRLTVL.

In its sample, this clone was seen a few times. The rearrangement links TRBV30 to TRBJ1-4; D is unresolved. The germline V gene encodes CDR1 GTSNPN and CDR2 SVGIG (reference sequence). Trimming removed 5 bases at V and 0 bases at J, with 13 bases between. The CDR3 runs 15 residues. This CDR3 reads CAWSPGDATNEKLFF. CDR3 nucleotide sequence: TGTGCCTGGTCGCCCGGCGACGCAACTAATGAAAAACTGTTTTTT.

The chain is built from TRBV28 and TRBJ1-5, with D unresolved. Trimming left V 6 bases short and J 4 bases short, with 13 bases between. The CDR3 runs 14 residues. The germline gives CDR1 MDHEN, CDR2 SYDVKM. The CDR3 DNA reads as TGTGCCAGCAGGGCCTACAGTGGGAATCAGCCCCAGCATTTT. This codes for CASRAYSGNQPQHF.

The rearrangement uses TRBV29-1 and TRBJ2-5, with D possibly matching TRBD2 (6 bases). CDR1 is SQVTM and CDR2 is ANQGSEA in the germline V gene. V lost 5 bases to trimming and J lost 1 base, with 8 bases between them. The CDR3 has 12 amino acids. The DNA for the CDR3 is TGCAGCGTTTCCGGGGGCCAAGAGACCCAGTACTTC. This translates into CSVSGGQETQYF.